This entry lists 32 T cell receptor beta chains sequenced from one sample in a study of blood T cell repertoires in COVID-19. The table came from immunoSEQ multiplex PCR; TCRdb's copy has only in-frame clones and leaves some out. The sample gives over 250,000 clones, roughly 86% of which show up once; under 2.5% is in the top ten. Sequenced input: PBMCs or T cells enriched from blood (not recorded which). The receptors were gathered from a woman aged 60-75 years who had recovered from COVID-19.

V is TRBV5-1 and J is TRBJ2-3; D remains ambiguous. V shed 0 bases and J shed 4 bases, with 6 bases lying between them. This CDR3 region has 13 residues. The germline V gene has CDR1 SGHRS and CDR2 YFSETQ. CDR3 coding DNA: TGCGCCAGCAGCTTGGATATCTCAGATACGCAGTATTTT. As protein: CASSLDISDTQYF.

The gene calls are TRBV6-5 and TRBJ2-7; D gene unclear. The germline gives CDR1 MNHEY, CDR2 SVGAGI. The CDR3 length is 15 residues. Between the trimmed V and J ends, which lost 0 bases and 1 base, there was a span of 10 bases. The DNA of the CDR3 is TGTGCCAGCAGTTACTCAGCAGGTATATCCTACGAGCAGTACTTC. This translates into CASSYSAGISYEQYF.

CDR3 residues: CASSSQREGQFF. The CDR3 DNA reads TGTGCCAGCAGTTCCCAGCGGGAGGGGCAGTTCTTC. The J gene is TRBJ2-1, the V gene TRBV6-5, with 10 bases that match TRBD2. V was pared by 4 bases and J by 12 bases, with 3 bases of the junction left unmatched. The germline V gene encodes CDR1 MNHEY and CDR2 SVGAGI. CDR3 length equals 12 residues.

The gene calls are TRBV9 and TRBJ1-1; D gene uncertain. The CDR3 covers 15 residues. Germline lookup yields CDR1 SGDLS and CDR2 YYNGEE. Trimming stripped 5 bases from V and 1 base from J, with 15 bases between. DNA of the CDR3: TGTGCCAGCAGTCTTCTAGGGAGCTCGAACACTGAAGCTTTCTTT. It specifies CASSLLGSSNTEAFF.

V gene TRBV19 combines with J gene TRBJ1-2; 10 bases agree with TRBD1. The CDR3 is made up of 16 amino acids. The V segment lost 7 bases and the J segment 2 bases; nucleotides outside the gene matches: 10. Per germline, CDR1 LNHDA and CDR2 SQIVND (reference sequence). CDR3 region: CASKTGTGVYNYGYTF. Written as DNA, the CDR3 is TGTGCCAGTAAGACCGGGACAGGGGTTTACAACTATGGCTACACCTTC.

This chain connects TRBV28 to TRBJ2-5, with 16 bases lining up with TRBD2. Germline lookup yields CDR1 MDHEN and CDR2 SYDVKM. The CDR3 is 17 amino acids. J was trimmed by 5 bases and V by 6 bases; bases with no gene match: 9. The CDR3 region has the DNA TGTGCCAGCAGAGACGGGACTAGCGGGAGGGCCTGGGAGACCCAGTACTTC. Amino acids: CASRDGTSGRAWETQYF.

The CDR3 coding sequence is TGTGCCAGCAGTGAAGAATCCCTCGAGCATCAGCCCCAGCATTTT. It is translated as CASSEESLEHQPQHF. V gene TRBV2 combines with J gene TRBJ1-5; no definite D call. V lost 1 base, J lost 5 bases, and 12 bases lay in between. The CDR3 spans 15 residues. Looked up from germline, CDR1 is SNHLY and CDR2 is FYNNEI.

In this sample, this clone turned up a few times. V and J are TRBV5-1 and TRBJ2-7, with TRBD2 matching 8 bases. The J segment lost 5 bases and the V segment lost 4 bases, leaving 14 bases of the junction unmatched. The CDR3 consists of 16 residues. The germline V gene has CDR1 SGHRS and CDR2 YFSETQ. In nucleotides, the CDR3 is TGCGCCAGCAGCGTTCAGGCGGGAGGTGGATACGACGAGCAGTACTTC. Amino acids: CASSVQAGGGYDEQYF. Together with reference TRBV5-1 and TRBJ2-7, the CDR3 gives the full variable domain: KAGVTQTPRYLIKTRGQQVTLSCSPISGHRSVSWYQQTPGQGLQFLFEYFSETQRNKGNFPGRFSGRQFSNSRSEMNVSTLELGDSALYLCASSVQAGGGYDEQYFGPGTRLTVT.

The chain has TRBV10-3 and TRBJ2-7, with 9 bases that match TRBD1. This CDR3 has 14 amino acids. Germline CDR1 ENHRY, CDR2 SYGVKD. Trimming took 2 bases from V and 7 from J; bases not matched to a gene: 6. The CDR3 nucleotides read TGTGCCATCAGTGAGACACAGGGGGCGCTTGAGCAGTACTTC. Protein: CAISETQGALEQYF.

The J gene is TRBJ1-6, the V gene TRBV27; 9 bases line up with TRBD1. CDR3 length: 15 residues. Germline trimming cut 6 bases from V and 7 bases from J; bases unmatched to any gene: 7. Germline CDR1 MNHEY, CDR2 SMNVEV (reference sequence). The CDR3 sequence: CASRGGTGWNSPLHF. CDR3 nucleotides: TGTGCCAGCAGGGGTGGGACAGGGTGGAATTCACCCCTCCACTTT.

This chain joins TRBV19 and TRBJ1-1; D remains unclear. This CDR3 spans 16 amino acids. Germline CDR1 LNHDA, CDR2 SQIVND (reference sequence). Trimming removed 3 bases at V and 3 bases at J, with 17 bases between. For the CDR3, the DNA is TGTGCCAGTAGTATTTCGGGTGACGGTCAGTACACTGAAGCTTTCTTT. As protein: CASSISGDGQYTEAFF.

V is TRBV5-1 and J is TRBJ2-6; TRBD2 is a possible D gene (5 bases). CDR1 SGHRS and CDR2 YFSETQ come from the germline V gene. The germline V and J ends were trimmed by 1 base and 3 bases, with 8 bases remaining between them. The length of the CDR3 is 15 residues. The CDR3 nucleotides read TGCGCCAGCAGCTTGTCACGGGGTGGGGCCAACGTCCTGACTTTC. Protein sequence: CASSLSRGGANVLTF. The variable domain in full, with the rest retrieved from reference TRBV5-1 and TRBJ2-6, is KAGVTQTPRYLIKTRGQQVTLSCSPISGHRSVSWYQQTPGQGLQFLFEYFSETQRNKGNFPGRFSGRQFSNSRSEMNVSTLELGDSALYLCASSLSRGGANVLTFGAGSRLTVL.

V is TRBV6-6 and J is TRBJ2-1, with D possibly TRBD1 on 5 matching bases. Germline lookup yields CDR1 MNHNY and CDR2 SVGAGI (reference sequence). Trimming took 5 bases from V and 3 from J, leaving 11 bases between them. This CDR3 region has 14 residues. The chain's CDR3 is CASSPSQGYNEQFF. For the CDR3, the DNA is TGTGCCAGCAGTCCGTCGCAGGGCTACAATGAGCAGTTCTTC.

This clone was found once. The chain has TRBV9 and TRBJ1-1; D perhaps matches TRBD1 (5 bases). Germline V gene data show CDR1 as SGDLS and CDR2 as YYNGEE. The CDR3 is 14 residues long. V was shortened by 3 bases and J by 1 base, with 10 bases between the two germline ends. The CDR3 DNA follows: TGTGCCAGCAGCGCACAGGTTTCGAACACTGAAGCTTTCTTT. Its protein product is CASSAQVSNTEAFF.

This chain uses TRBV6-5 with TRBJ1-3; unclear D gene. The CDR3 spans 15 residues. In germline, CDR1 is MNHEY, CDR2 SVGAGI. The V gene lost 6 bases and the J gene lost 7 bases, with 19 bases spanning the gap. CDR3 bases: TGTGCCAGCAGGTACCCCAACCCCTGGGAGAACACCATATATTTT. Its protein product is CASRYPNPWENTIYF.

The chain couples TRBV14 to TRBJ1-2; D call uncertain. The CDR3 consists of 13 residues. Germline values: CDR1 SGHDN, CDR2 FVKESK. V was clipped by 3 bases and J by 2 bases, with 7 bases between them. The CDR3 DNA follows: TGTGCCAGCAGCCAGGCGGGGAACTATGGCTACACCTTC. Translation gives CASSQAGNYGYTF.

The rearrangement uses TRBV2 and TRBJ1-6; D unclear. V was clipped by 6 bases and J by 5 bases, with 14 bases between them. The CDR3 is 15 amino acids. CDR1 is SNHLY, CDR2 FYNNEI, per germline. The CDR3 DNA sequence: TGTGCCAGCAGCCCCGAAGCTAACCATAATTCACCCCTCCACTTT. Translated, it gives CASSPEANHNSPLHF.

This clone has a handful of counts. CDR3 nucleotide sequence: TGTGCCACCAGTGGGTCGGGGTGGGATCAGCCCCAGCATTTT. As protein: CATSGSGWDQPQHF. The V gene is TRBV24-1, the J gene TRBJ1-5; no clear D. CDR1 and CDR2 from the germline V gene are KGHDR and SFDVKD. This CDR3 has 14 amino acids. Trimming took 5 bases from V and 5 from J, leaving 12 bases between them.

This chain connects TRBV2 to TRBJ2-7, with D tentatively TRBD2 (6 bases). The V end lost 6 bases, the J end lost 2 bases, and 14 bases lay between the germline ends. Per the germline V gene, CDR1 is SNHLY and CDR2 is FYNNEI. The CDR3 consists of 14 residues. The DNA for the CDR3 is TGTGCCAGCAGCCCGGGAGTGGTCCCCTACGAGCAGTACTTC. Protein: CASSPGVVPYEQYF.

The chain combines TRBV5-1 with TRBJ1-3; the D is unclear. V was clipped by 2 bases and J by 0 bases, with 18 bases between them. Germline V lookup: CDR1 SGHRS, CDR2 YFSETQ. This CDR3 region has 18 residues. For the CDR3, the DNA is TGCGCCAGCAGCTTCGGCTTAGACGGGAGAGTCTCTGGAAACACCATATATTTT. Its translation is CASSFGLDGRVSGNTIYF.

V is TRBV4-2 and J is TRBJ2-7; 7 nucleotides line up with TRBD2. CDR3 size: 16 residues. Losses at the gene ends were 3 bases for V and 5 bases for J; bases not matched to a gene: 13. CDR1 is LGHNA and CDR2 is YNFKEQ in the germline V gene. The CDR3 region is CASSQDPGGSYHEQYF. As DNA, the CDR3 is TGTGCCAGCAGCCAGGACCCCGGGGGGAGTTACCACGAGCAGTACTTC.

V and J are TRBV29-1 and TRBJ2-3; TRBD2 matches 10 bases. Unmatched junction bases numbered 3, after V lost 7 bases and J lost 5 bases. This CDR3 comprises 12 residues. Germline V CDR1 and CDR2: SQVTM, ANQGSEA. CDR3 nucleotide sequence: TGCAGCGACGTAGCGGGAGGAGATACGCAGTATTTT. Its protein is CSDVAGGDTQYF.

The V call is TRBV7-3, the J call TRBJ2-3; 8 nucleotides line up with TRBD2. Losses at the gene ends were 3 bases for V and 5 bases for J; bases not matched to a gene: 1. The CDR3 spans 13 residues. Per the germline V gene, CDR1 is SGHTA and CDR2 is FQGTGA. CDR3 nucleotides: TGTGCCAGCAGCTTTAGCGGGGAAGATACGCAGTATTTT. The encoded protein is CASSFSGEDTQYF.

The genes are TRBV18 and TRBJ2-7; D gene uncertain. V shed 6 bases and J shed 0 bases, with 9 bases lying between them. Germline V gene data show CDR1 as KGHSH and CDR2 as LQKENI. This CDR3 is 13 amino acids long. CDR3 residues: CASSEQDSYEQYF. The CDR3 DNA is TGTGCCAGCTCCGAGCAAGACTCCTACGAGCAGTACTTC.

The table lists this clone with a count of one. The rearrangement links TRBV19 to TRBJ1-1; 8 nucleotides match TRBD1. V lost 5 bases, J lost 2 bases, and 10 bases stayed unmatched. In germline, CDR1 is LNHDA, CDR2 SQIVND (reference sequence). This CDR3 comprises 16 residues. As DNA, the CDR3 is TGTGCCAGTAGTTCATCACAGGGGGTGTTCAACACTGAAGCTTTCTTT. This sequence encodes CASSSSQGVFNTEAFF. Full variable domain (remainder filled in from reference TRBV19 and TRBJ1-1): DGGITQSPKYLFRKEGQNVTLSCEQNLNHDAMYWYRQDPGQGLRLIYYSQIVNDFQKGDIAEGYSVSREKKESFPLTVTSAQKNPTAFYLCASSSSQGVFNTEAFFGQGTRLTVV.

This rearrangement joins TRBV10-3 to TRBJ1-1; D is unresolved. The CDR3 length is 13 residues. Germline V gives CDR1 ENHRY, CDR2 SYGVKD. Between the trimmed V and J ends, which lost 8 bases and 8 bases, there was a span of 18 bases. CDR3 in DNA: TGTGCCATCGGCCCAGGAGGGAATTGGGAAGCTTTCTTT. Its protein is CAIGPGGNWEAFF.

This sequence joins TRBV21-1 and TRBJ1-1; the D segment call TRBD1 is taken from the table without a DNA check. TRBV21-1 counts as a pseudogene. The CDR3 runs to 15 residues. CDR3 DNA: TGTGCCAGCAGCAAAGGACAAGACAGGGGTAAGACGGCTTTCTTT. Protein product: CASSKGQDRGKTAFF.

The V call is TRBV5-1, the J call TRBJ2-2, with 8 bases that match TRBD1. Germline loops: CDR1 SGHRS, CDR2 YFSETQ. The V and J ends lost 5 bases and 6 bases, in that order; junction bases with no gene match: 6. This CDR3 spans 14 amino acids. Here the CDR3 DNA reads TGCGCCAGCAGAGGACAGGGAATCGCCGGGGAGCTGTTTTTT. Its protein product is CASRGQGIAGELFF.

This rearrangement joins TRBV2 to TRBJ1-2; D remains unclear. CDR1 is SNHLY and CDR2 is FYNNEI in the germline V gene. This CDR3 is 13 amino acids long. Trimming removed 6 bases from V and 5 bases from J, with 13 bases in between. The CDR3 reads CASSLPGPYGYTF. In DNA, the CDR3 is TGTGCCAGCAGCCTCCCAGGCCCTTATGGCTACACCTTC.

The chain couples TRBV7-8 to TRBJ1-5, with a weak D call TRBD1 (5 bases). The CDR3 is 16 residues long. V lost 3 bases, J lost 1 base, and 13 bases lay in between. Germline V gene sequence: CDR1 SGHVS, CDR2 FQNEAQ. CDR3: CASSLTEIGSNQPQHF. DNA for the CDR3: TGTGCCAGCAGCTTGACAGAGATCGGGAGCAATCAGCCCCAGCATTTT.

As for this clone: A read error may produce the germline difference seen at one junction end. This rearrangement joins TRBV5-1 to TRBJ1-1, with TRBD1 matching over 8 bases. This CDR3 contains 14 residues. Per the germline V gene, CDR1 is SGHRS and CDR2 is YFSETQ. The CDR3 reads CASSLNRGNTGAFF. The CDR3 nucleotides read TGCGCCAGCAGCTTAAACAGGGGGAACACTGGAGCTTTCTTT.

The chain couples TRBV7-2 to TRBJ1-2; tentatively, D is TRBD1 (6 bases). Looked up from germline, CDR1 is SGHTA and CDR2 is FQGNSA. Trimming removed 5 bases at V and 0 bases at J, with 10 bases between. The CDR3 covers 14 residues. CDR3 residues: CASSRWTANYGYTF. CDR3 nucleotides: TGTGCCAGCAGCAGATGGACAGCTAACTATGGCTACACCTTC.